A selection of T cell receptor beta chains follows, all from one sample in a study of post-analysis software for immune sequencing data. TCRdb recomputed calls from the PCR reads with MiXCR, one row per CDR3 protein. Here the sample spans over 300,000 distinct CDR3 sequences, 30% to 45% being singletons. Sequenced input: blood. The receptor source for this set is a girl between 5 and 17 years old with multiple sclerosis. CDR3s include the opening cysteine and the closing phenylalanine or tryptophan. A D gene is named only where the DNA matches it firmly. Part of the rows lack a size; the others show once, few, many or a class for expanded clones.

v_gene	j_gene	abundance	d_gene	len	CDR3nt	CDR3aa
TRBV7-2	TRBJ1-6	NA	NA	16	TGTGCCAGCAGCTTAGGGGGGACGGTTCGGGGATCACCCCTCCACTTT	CASSLGGTVRGSPLHF
TRBV4-1	TRBJ1-2	NA	NA	18	TGCGCCAGCAGCCAACAAGGTAAAGGGACCTCCCTTAACTATGGCTTCACCTTC	CASSQQGKGTSLNYGFTF
TRBV12-3/TRBV12-4	TRBJ2-7	few	NA	14	TGTGCCAGCAGTTTCTCGGGGGACGCCTACGAGCAGTACTTC	CASSFSGDAYEQYF
TRBV7-8	TRBJ1-5	NA	NA	13	TGTGCCAACAGCTTACACAGCAATCAGCCCCAGCATTTT	CANSLHSNQPQHF
TRBV7-9	TRBJ2-1	few	NA	14	TGTGCCAGCAGCTTTGGGGGTCCGGGCAATGAGCAGTTCTTC	CASSFGGPGNEQFF
TRBV27	TRBJ1-5	NA	NA	15	TGTGCCAGCAGTCCGACCCGGGTAAGCAATCAGCCCCAGCATTTT	CASSPTRVSNQPQHF
TRBV29-1	TRBJ2-7	few	NA	14	TGCAGCGTTGAAGCCGCGGGTCTTGTGAGCGAGCAGTACTTC	CSVEAAGLVSEQYF
TRBV12-3/TRBV12-4	TRBJ1-1	NA	TRBD1	17	TGTGCCAGCAGTCTGACAGGGGACCCGCGGGGGAACACTGAAGCTTTCTTT	CASSLTGDPRGNTEAFF
TRBV5-1	TRBJ2-7	NA	TRBD1	17	TGCGCCAGCAGCACTAGGACAGGGGGCGTATTGTCCTACGAGCAGTACTTC	CASSTRTGGVLSYEQYF
TRBV7-9	TRBJ1-1	few	NA	14	TGTGCCAGCAGCTTAGTAAGCAGGAACACTGAAGCTTTCTTT	CASSLVSRNTEAFF
TRBV9	TRBJ2-5	NA	NA	12	TGTGCCAGCAGCTCTTTCGAGGAGACCCAGTACTTC	CASSSFEETQYF
TRBV10-3	TRBJ1-1	NA	NA	13	TGTGCCCTCAGTCGAGGGGGGGACACTGAAGCTTTCTTT	CALSRGGDTEAFF
TRBV7-9	TRBJ2-7	NA	NA	18	TGTGCCAGCAGCTTAGGTTTACGGAAGGCTAACCGACCCTACGAGCAGTACTTC	CASSLGLRKANRPYEQYF
TRBV7-9	TRBJ2-7	NA	NA	16	TGTGCCAGCAGCTTGGCCGGACAGTTAGGCTCCTACGAGCAGTACTTC	CASSLAGQLGSYEQYF
TRBV4-1	TRBJ2-7	NA	NA	15	TGCGCCAGCAGCCAAGTGGGCAGGGCTATCTACGAGCAGTACTTC	CASSQVGRAIYEQYF
TRBV27	TRBJ1-6	few	NA	19	TGTGCCAGCAGTCCTCGTCTAAGCGACTCGGACAGTATTAATTCACCCCTCCACTTT	CASSPRLSDSDSINSPLHF
TRBV7-2	TRBJ1-4	NA	NA	17	TGTGCCAGCAGCTTAGTGGGGGGGCCGACGGCTAATGAAAAACTGTTTTTT	CASSLVGGPTANEKLFF
TRBV12-3/TRBV12-4	TRBJ2-7	many	NA	14	TGTGCCAGCAGTTTACAGGCCCGCTCCTACGAGCAGTACTTC	CASSLQARSYEQYF